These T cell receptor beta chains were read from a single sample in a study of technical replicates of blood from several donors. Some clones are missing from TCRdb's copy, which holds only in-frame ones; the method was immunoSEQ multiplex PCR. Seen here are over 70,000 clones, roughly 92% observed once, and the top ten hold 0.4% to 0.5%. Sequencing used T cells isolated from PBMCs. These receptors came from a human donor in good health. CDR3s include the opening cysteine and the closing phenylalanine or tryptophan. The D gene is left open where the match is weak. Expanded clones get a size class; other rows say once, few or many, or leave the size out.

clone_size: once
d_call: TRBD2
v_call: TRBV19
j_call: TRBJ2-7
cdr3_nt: TGTGCCAGTAGTGTAAGCGGGAGCTCCTACGAGCAGTACTTC
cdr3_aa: CASSVSGSSYEQYF

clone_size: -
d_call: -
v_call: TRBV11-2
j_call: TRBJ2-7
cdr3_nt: TGTGCCAGCAGCTTAGCCCCGGGGAGCTCCTACGAGCAGTACTTC
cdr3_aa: CASSLAPGSSYEQYF

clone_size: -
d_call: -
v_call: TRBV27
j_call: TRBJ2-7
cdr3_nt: TGTGCCAGCACCGGGGGACTGGAGCAGTACTTC
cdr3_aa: CASTGGLEQYF

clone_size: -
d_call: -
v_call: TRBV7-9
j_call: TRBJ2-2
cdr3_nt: TGTGCCAGCAGCTTAGTGGGGGGCACCGGGGAGCTGTTTTTT
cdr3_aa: CASSLVGGTGELFF

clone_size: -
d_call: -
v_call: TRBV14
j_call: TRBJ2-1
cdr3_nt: TGTGCCAGCAGCCAGGGGCGGAGGGGCTACAATGAGCAGTTCTTC
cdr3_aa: CASSQGRRGYNEQFF

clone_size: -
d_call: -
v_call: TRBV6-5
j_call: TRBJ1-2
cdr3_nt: TGTGCCAGCAGTTACGAGGGGAGGCAGGGCTATGGCTACACCTTC
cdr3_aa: CASSYEGRQGYGYTF

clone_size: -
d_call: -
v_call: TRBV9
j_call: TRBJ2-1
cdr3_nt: TGTGCCAGCAGCGTAGAAGGGACACCTGACTACAATGAGCAGTTCTTC
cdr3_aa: CASSVEGTPDYNEQFF

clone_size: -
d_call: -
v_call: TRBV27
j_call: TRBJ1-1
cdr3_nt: TGTGCCAGCAGCTGGACAGCACTGAACACTGAAGCTTTCTTT
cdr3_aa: CASSWTALNTEAFF

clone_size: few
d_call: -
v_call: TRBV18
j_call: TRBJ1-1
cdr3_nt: TGTGCCAGCTCACCCCAGAACACTGAAGCTTTCTTT
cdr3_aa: CASSPQNTEAFF

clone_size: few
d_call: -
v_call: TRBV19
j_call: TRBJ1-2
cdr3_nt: TGTGCCAGTAGTTACAGCAACTATGGCTACACCTTC
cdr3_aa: CASSYSNYGYTF

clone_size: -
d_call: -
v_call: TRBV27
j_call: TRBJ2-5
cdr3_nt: TGTGCCAGCAGTTTCCTCACAGGGCGCGCATCCCAAGAGACCCAGTACTTC
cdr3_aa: CASSFLTGRASQETQYF

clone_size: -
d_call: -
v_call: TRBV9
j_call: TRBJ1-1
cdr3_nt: TGTGCCAGCAGCGGAGGGTTTTATAGGGATACTGAAGCTTTCTTT
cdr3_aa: CASSGGFYRDTEAFF

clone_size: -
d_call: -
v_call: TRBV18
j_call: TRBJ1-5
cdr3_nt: TGTGCCAGCACAGACCGACCCGGGGATAGCAATCAGCCCCAGCATTTT
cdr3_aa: CASTDRPGDSNQPQHF

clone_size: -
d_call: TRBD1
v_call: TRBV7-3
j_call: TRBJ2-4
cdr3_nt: TGTGCCAGCAGCTTAACCGGGACAGGGGAGGTGGGAGCCAAAAACATTCAGTACTTC
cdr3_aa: CASSLTGTGEVGAKNIQYF

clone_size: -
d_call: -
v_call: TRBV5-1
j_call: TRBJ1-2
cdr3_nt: TGCGCCAGCAGCCCGGGGGACGGTACTGATCTCGGCTACACCTTC
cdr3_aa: CASSPGDGTDLGYTF

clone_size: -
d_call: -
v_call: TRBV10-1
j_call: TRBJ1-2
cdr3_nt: TGCGCCAAACCGGGACATTGGAGGTTGGATGTTAACTATGGCTACACCTTC
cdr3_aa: CAKPGHWRLDVNYGYTF

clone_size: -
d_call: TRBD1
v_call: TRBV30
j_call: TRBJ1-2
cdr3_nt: TGTGCCGGGGCCACAGGGGGCCCAACTTATGGCTACACCTTC
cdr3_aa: CAGATGGPTYGYTF

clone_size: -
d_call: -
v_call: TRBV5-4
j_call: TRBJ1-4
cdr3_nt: TGTGCCAGCAGCTTCCAGTCAAATGAAAAACTGTTTTTT
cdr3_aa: CASSFQSNEKLFF